This T cell receptor (beta chain) was sequenced for a study of blood T cell repertoires in COVID-19. Assay: immunoSEQ multiplex PCR; the TCRdb copy retains only in-frame clones and omits some. The sample holds some 220,000 clones, 65% to 90% seen once. The V and J ends lost 6 bases and 6 bases respectively, with 12 bases between them. This CDR3 region has 13 residues. Germline V lookup: CDR1 LNHDA, CDR2 SQIVND (reference sequence). The rearrangement joins TRBV19 to TRBJ2-1; D not certain. Sequenced input: peripheral blood. The receptor comes from a woman between 70 and 85 years old with COVID-19, enrolled during active disease. This CDR3 is CASRRSRINEQFF. CDR3 coding DNA: TGTGCCAGTAGGAGGAGTAGGATCAATGAGCAGTTCTTC.